The 7 T cell receptor beta chains below come from one sample, sequenced in a study of T cells after yellow fever vaccination. In TCRdb, the 5' RACE reads were re-called with MiXCR into one record per CDR3 protein. The sample includes more than 65,000 distinct CDR3 sequences, 7.3% seen only once; the top ten take around 29%. Sequences were derived from CD8+ T cells sorted from PBMCs, sampled 10 days after the first yellow fever vaccination. The receptors were sampled from a man younger than 35 who received the YFV17D yellow fever vaccine.

The CDR3 is CASSLDPFEQYF. The CDR3 DNA is TGTGCCAGCAGCCTCGATCCCTTCGAGCAGTACTTC. The rearrangement joins TRBV4-2 to TRBJ2-7; D not certain. The CDR3 length is 12 residues. Trimming removed 4 bases at V and 6 bases at J, with 10 bases between. Germline CDR1 reads LGHNA; CDR2 reads YNFKEQ.

This clonotype was counted many times. The genes are TRBV4-2 and TRBJ2-2, with TRBD2 matching over 7 bases. CDR3 size: 18 residues. In germline, CDR1 is LGHNA, CDR2 YNFKEQ. V lost 1 base and J lost 3; bases outside the gene matches: 11. The CDR3 spells CASSQGGMTGGDTGELFF. The CDR3 region has the DNA TGTGCCAGCAGCCAAGGTGGTATGACGGGGGGAGACACCGGGGAGCTGTTTTTT.

V and J are TRBV7-9 and TRBJ1-6; weak D call: TRBD1 (6 bases). CDR3 length equals 15 residues. Germline values: CDR1 SEHNR, CDR2 FQNEAQ (reference sequence). The V end was cut by 7 bases, the J end by 7 bases, with 17 bases between. CDR3 sequence reads: CASTLEGVENSPLHF. DNA of the CDR3: TGTGCCAGCACCCTAGAGGGGGTGGAGAATTCACCCCTCCACTTT.

The sample holds many counts of this clonotype. The chain carries TRBV6-1 and TRBJ1-5; D remains unclear. Germline V gives CDR1 MNHNS, CDR2 SASEGT. This CDR3 region has 13 residues. Trimming shortened V by 5 bases and J by 0 bases, and 5 bases separated the two germline ends. CDR3 in DNA: TGTGCCAGCAGTCAGTATAGCAATCAGCCCCAGCATTTT. Its translation: CASSQYSNQPQHF.

J is TRBJ2-2 and V is TRBV4-2, with 9 bases that match TRBD2. The CDR3 length is 17 residues. Unmatched junction bases numbered 11, after V lost 1 base and J lost 8 bases. CDR1 and CDR2 (germline): LGHNA, YNFKEQ. The CDR3, as DNA: TGTGCCAGCAGCCAAGTTTCTAGCGGGGTTCAAACAGGGGAGCTGTTTTTT. Translated: CASSQVSSGVQTGELFF.

The rearrangement joins TRBV5-6 to TRBJ2-7; the D gene could be TRBD1 or TRBD2 (6 bases each). Trimming removed 4 bases from V and 0 bases from J, with 14 bases in between. Germline lookup yields CDR1 SGHDT and CDR2 YYEEEE. This CDR3 is 15 amino acids long. The CDR3 DNA reads TGTGCCAGCAGCCCGGAGGGGGGCCGCTCCTACGAGCAGTACGTC. Encoded protein: CASSPEGGRSYEQYV.

This clonotype was counted between two and nine times. This sequence joins TRBV15 and TRBJ1-2, with TRBD1 identical over 7 bases. CDR3 length: 15 residues. Germline V gene data show CDR1 as LNHNV and CDR2 as YYDKDF (reference sequence). V trimming: 0 bases; J trimming: 3 bases; junction bases outside the gene matches: 4. The CDR3 nucleotides read TGTGCCACCAGCAGAGACCGGGACAGATACTATGGCTACACCTTC. This gives the protein CATSRDRDRYYGYTF.